Shown below are 24 T cell receptor beta chains from a single sample sequenced in a study of T cell changes during pregnancy in multiple sclerosis. TCRdb's table, derived via immunoSEQ multiplex PCR, lists solely in-frame clones and lacks some. Here the sample spans fewer than 40,000 clones, 75% to 95% being singletons. The sequences come from CD8+ T cells from peripheral blood mononuclear cells, collected before pregnancy. Source of these receptors: a female donor with multiple sclerosis, enrolled in a pregnancy study.

Here the CDR3 reads CASGLVRTNEQFF. The CDR3 region has the DNA TGTGCTAGTGGTTTGGTTCGGACAAATGAGCAGTTCTTC. This chain links TRBV12-5 with TRBJ2-1; D may be TRBD1 (5 bases). V lost 0 bases, J lost 7 bases, and 7 bases lay in between. Per germline, CDR1 LGHNT and CDR2 FRNRAP. The CDR3 has 13 residues.

The chain links TRBV7-9 to TRBJ2-2; D ambiguous. The germline V gene has CDR1 SEHNR and CDR2 FQNEAQ (reference sequence). With 5 bases removed from V and 0 bases from J, the gap between germline ends came to 19 bases. This CDR3 comprises 18 residues. CDR3 protein: CASSRSASAQPNTGELFF. CDR3 sequence (DNA): TGTGCCAGCAGCCGGAGTGCGTCAGCCCAACCGAACACCGGGGAGCTGTTTTTT.

V is TRBV29-1 and J is TRBJ2-1; D perhaps matches TRBD1 (5 bases). The CDR3 is made up of 12 amino acids. Germline CDR1 SQVTM, CDR2 ANQGSEA. Trimming shortened V by 2 bases and J by 5 bases, and 7 bases separated the two germline ends. CDR3 in amino acids: CSVELRDNEQFF. CDR3 in DNA: TGCAGCGTTGAACTCAGGGACAATGAGCAGTTCTTC.

This chain links TRBV10-3 with TRBJ1-3, with TRBD1 matching 10 bases. V lost 4 bases and J lost 1; bases outside the gene matches: 4. The CDR3 is made up of 16 amino acids. Germline V gene data show CDR1 as ENHRY and CDR2 as SYGVKD. The CDR3 reads CAISVGTGDSGNTIYF. In DNA form, the CDR3 reads TGTGCCATCAGTGTGGGGACAGGGGATTCTGGAAACACCATATATTTT.

The chain joins TRBV4-3 to TRBJ2-5; 8 nucleotides line up with TRBD1. CDR1 and CDR2 (germline): LGHNA, YSLEER. The CDR3 loop spans 15 amino acids. V shed 3 bases and J 2 bases; nucleotides not matched to a gene: 5. The CDR3 spells CASSQDRAAQETQYF. The CDR3, as DNA: TGCGCCAGCAGCCAGGACAGGGCTGCTCAAGAGACCCAGTACTTC.

This chain connects TRBV7-6 to TRBJ1-1, with D unclear. Germline lookup yields CDR1 SGHVS and CDR2 FNYEAQ. The CDR3 runs 17 residues. V lost 1 base and J 0 bases, leaving 15 bases between the germline ends. The CDR3 is CASSLEEETSLNTEAFF. Here the CDR3 DNA reads TGTGCCAGCAGCTTAGAAGAGGAAACCAGCTTGAACACTGAAGCTTTCTTT.

The CDR3 coding sequence is TGCAGCGTTGAAATCGGGCGGGAGGGGCCTCTGAATGAGCAGTTCTTC. This sequence encodes CSVEIGREGPLNEQFF. The chain joins TRBV29-1 to TRBJ2-1; 9 bases align to TRBD2. The CDR3 totals 16 residues. The junction had 12 bases not matched to a gene; V was cut back by 2 bases and J by 7 bases. Germline CDR1 and CDR2: SQVTM and ANQGSEA.

The CDR3 protein is CASSEGGGDYNEQFF. In DNA form, the CDR3 reads TGTGCCAGCAGTGAAGGCGGGGGGGACTACAATGAGCAGTTCTTC. The gene calls are TRBV6-4 and TRBJ2-1, with 9 bases aligning to TRBD2. Losses at the gene ends were 3 bases for V and 3 bases for J; bases not matched to a gene: 3. The CDR3 is 15 amino acids. Germline-derived CDR1 and CDR2 are MRHNA and SNTAGT.

The chain employs TRBV7-8 and TRBJ1-5; a possible D gene is TRBD1 (6 bases). This CDR3 comprises 16 residues. Germline V gene lookup returns CDR1 SGHVS and CDR2 FQNEAQ. The V gene lost 5 bases and the J gene lost 0 bases, with 14 bases spanning the gap. The CDR3 loop is CASSPSTGYSNQPQHF. In DNA form, the CDR3 reads TGTGCCAGCAGCCCATCGACAGGCTATAGCAATCAGCCCCAGCATTTT.

The V gene is TRBV6-1, the J gene TRBJ1-2, with D perhaps TRBD1 (5 bases). Germline V gives CDR1 MNHNS, CDR2 SASEGT. V was shortened by 0 bases and J by 8 bases, with 16 bases between the two germline ends. This CDR3 has 15 amino acids. CDR3: CASSEAVGREVGYTF. In DNA form, the CDR3 reads TGTGCCAGCAGTGAAGCGGTGGGCAGGGAAGTCGGCTACACCTTC.

CDR3 in amino acids: CAWSVGQGSQPQHF. CDR3 bases: TGTGCCTGGAGTGTTGGACAGGGGAGTCAGCCCCAGCATTTT. The chain carries TRBV30 and TRBJ1-5; 9 nucleotides match TRBD1. The CDR3 runs 14 residues. Germline CDR1 is GTSNPN and CDR2 is SVGIG (reference sequence). Unmatched junction bases numbered 3, after V lost 0 bases and J lost 6 bases.

The chain recombines TRBV4-2 with TRBJ1-2; the match to TRBD1 covers 9 bases. Germline CDR1 is LGHNA and CDR2 is YNFKEQ. The length of the CDR3 is 15 residues. Trimming removed 4 bases from V and 4 bases from J; junction bases left unmatched: 7. CDR3 sequence: CASSPRTGEPYGYTF. CDR3 nucleotide sequence: TGTGCCAGCAGCCCAAGGACAGGGGAGCCCTATGGCTACACCTTC.

This sequence joins TRBV12-5 and TRBJ1-1, with D unclear. With 1 base removed from V and 0 bases from J, the gap between germline ends came to 6 bases. Per germline, CDR1 LGHNT and CDR2 FRNRAP. CDR3 length: 14 amino acids. This CDR3 reads CASGLGSLNTEAFF. In DNA form, the CDR3 reads TGTGCTAGTGGTTTGGGCAGTCTGAACACTGAAGCTTTCTTT.

The chain combines TRBV19 with TRBJ2-5, with 7 bases fitting TRBD2. V dropped 5 bases and J dropped 5; count of bases not matched to a gene: 8. Germline V gene sequence: CDR1 LNHDA, CDR2 SQIVND (reference sequence). This CDR3 comprises 14 residues. CDR3 residues: CASSELNGGETQYF. The CDR3 region has the DNA TGTGCCAGTAGTGAATTAAACGGGGGGGAGACCCAGTACTTC.

The chain links TRBV7-9 to TRBJ2-5, with TRBD1 identical over 11 bases. Germline V gene data show CDR1 as SEHNR and CDR2 as FQNEAQ (reference sequence). J lost 9 bases, V lost 4 bases, and 4 bases had no gene match. The CDR3 spans 13 residues. The CDR3 nucleotides are TGTGCCAGCAGCTGGGGGACAGGGGGGCCCCAGTACTTC. Its translation: CASSWGTGGPQYF.

The chain joins TRBV5-5 to TRBJ1-5; TRBD1 matches 9 bases. Germline trimming cut 4 bases from V and 0 bases from J; bases unmatched to any gene: 8. Germline CDR1 SGHKS, CDR2 YYEKEE (reference sequence). The CDR3 is 17 amino acids. Here the CDR3 DNA reads TGTGCCAGCAGCACCCGGGACAGGGACCTTAGCAATCAGCCCCAGCATTTT. It is translated as CASSTRDRDLSNQPQHF.

The rearrangement joins TRBV4-3 to TRBJ1-5, with D maybe TRBD1 (6 bases). The germline V and J ends were trimmed by 0 bases and 6 bases, with 18 bases remaining between them. CDR1 is LGHNA and CDR2 is YSLEER in the germline V gene. CDR3 length equals 17 residues. CDR3 nucleotide sequence: TGCGCCAGCAGCCAAGACGGTAGGGGGGGCTCGGCTCAGCCCCAGCATTTT. Protein: CASSQDGRGGSAQPQHF.

J is TRBJ2-1 and V is TRBV13; 9 nucleotides line up with TRBD2. Germline CDR1 is PRHDT and CDR2 is FYEKMQ (reference sequence). V was pared by 0 bases and J by 6 bases, with 12 bases of the junction left unmatched. This CDR3 is 18 amino acids long. As DNA, the CDR3 is TGTGCCAGCAGCTTAGGCGGGCTGCGGGAGGGCCTTAGCAATGAGCAGTTCTTC. This encodes CASSLGGLREGLSNEQFF.

The gene calls are TRBV19 and TRBJ1-1; the D is unclear. This CDR3 is built from 15 residues. The V gene's germline CDR1 is LNHDA and CDR2 SQIVND (reference sequence). Trimming took off 3 bases at V and 5 bases at J, with 16 bases between the two ends. The CDR3 here is CASSILMVGRTEAFF. CDR3 coding DNA: TGTGCCAGTAGTATTTTAATGGTGGGGAGGACTGAAGCTTTCTTT.

The chain links TRBV1 to TRBJ1-4. TRBV1 is a pseudogene locus. The CDR3 is made up of 15 amino acids. DNA for the CDR3: TGCACCAGCAGCCTACCGGGACTGCGAAATGAAAAACTGTTTTTT. This codes for CTSSLPGLRNEKLFF.

The CDR3 sequence: CASSAQGVNEQYF. The CDR3 nucleotides are TGTGCCAGTAGTGCCCAGGGGGTCAACGAGCAGTACTTC. The chain combines TRBV19 with TRBJ2-7; TRBD1 aligns across 7 bases. V was clipped by 5 bases and J by 5 bases; unmatched bases: 6. The CDR3 length is 13 residues. Looked up from germline, CDR1 is LNHDA and CDR2 is SQIVND (reference sequence).

This clone was detected once. The V call is TRBV27, the J call TRBJ2-3; D remains unclear. Germline V gene data show CDR1 as MNHEY and CDR2 as SMNVEV (reference sequence). CDR3 size: 14 residues. Trimming left V 0 bases short and J 2 bases short, with 6 bases between. The CDR3 DNA follows: TGTGCCAGCAGTTTATCCAGCGCCACAGATACGCAGTATTTT. Protein: CASSLSSATDTQYF.

The chain employs TRBV20-1 and TRBJ2-1; D ambiguous. CDR3 length: 8 residues. Germline lookup yields CDR1 DFQATT and CDR2 SNEGSKA (reference sequence). The V and J ends lost 7 bases and 15 bases respectively, with 10 bases between them. The CDR3 here is CSVDPRFF. The CDR3 nucleotides read TGCAGTGTTGATCCGCGGTTCTTC.

The gene calls are TRBV30 and TRBJ2-7, with a possible D match to TRBD1 (6 bases). There are 14 residues in the CDR3. V shed 0 bases and J shed 2 bases, with 11 bases lying between them. Germline V CDR1 and CDR2: GTSNPN, SVGIG (reference sequence). Here the CDR3 DNA reads TGTGCCTGGAGTGTACTGGACAGCCCCTACGAGCAGTACTTC. It codes for CAWSVLDSPYEQYF. Based on the CDR3 plus reference TRBV30 and TRBJ2-7, the full variable domain is SQTIHQWPATLVQPVGSPLSLECTVEGTSNPNLYWYRQAAGRGLQLLFYSVGIGQISSEVPQNLSASRPQDRQFILSSKKLLLSDSGFYLCAWSVLDSPYEQYFGPGTRLTVT.